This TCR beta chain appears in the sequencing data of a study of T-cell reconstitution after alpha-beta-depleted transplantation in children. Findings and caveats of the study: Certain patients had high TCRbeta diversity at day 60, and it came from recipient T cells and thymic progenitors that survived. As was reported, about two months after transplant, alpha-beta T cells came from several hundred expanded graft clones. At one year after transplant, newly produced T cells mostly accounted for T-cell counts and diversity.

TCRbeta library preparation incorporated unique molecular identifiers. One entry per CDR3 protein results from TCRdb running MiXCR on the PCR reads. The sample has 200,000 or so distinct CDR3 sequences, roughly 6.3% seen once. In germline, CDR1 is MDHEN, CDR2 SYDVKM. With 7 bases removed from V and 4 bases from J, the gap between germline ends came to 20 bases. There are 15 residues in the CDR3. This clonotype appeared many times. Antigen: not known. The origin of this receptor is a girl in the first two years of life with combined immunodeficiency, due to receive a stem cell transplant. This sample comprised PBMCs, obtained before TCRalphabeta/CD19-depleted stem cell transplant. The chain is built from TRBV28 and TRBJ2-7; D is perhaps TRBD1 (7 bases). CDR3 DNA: TGTGCCAGCAAGTCGGGGGACAGCCGGTTTTACGAGCAGTACTTC. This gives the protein CASKSGDSRFYEQYF.